These 8 T cell receptor beta chains were all obtained from the same sample, sequenced in a study of Graves' ophthalmopathy and Graves' hyperthyroidism. RNA transcripts served as template for amplifying TCR beta CDR3 sequences. First-round RT-PCR used HTBI primers; second-round multiplex PCR followed. Using its own MiXCR run on the multiplex PCR reads, TCRdb lists one record per CDR3 protein. Of approximately 330,000 distinct CDR3 sequences listed, 15% to 20% are singletons. Material: peripheral blood. Receptors were obtained from an adult man with Graves' ophthalmopathy.

This clonotype was counted at least ten times. The gene calls are TRBV6-1 and TRBJ1-2; D is unclear. The CDR3 sequence is 11 residues long. Trimming shortened V by 9 bases and J by 8 bases, and 13 bases separated the two germline ends. Germline V gene data show CDR1 as MNHNS and CDR2 as SASEGT. CDR3 sequence reads: CASQGPVGYTF. The CDR3 nucleotides are TGTGCCAGTCAAGGTCCGGTGGGCTACACCTTC.

This clonotype showed up many times. The chain uses TRBV6-5 and TRBJ2-7; no clear D. The V gene's germline CDR1 is MNHEY and CDR2 SVGAGI. This CDR3 spans 16 amino acids. V was shortened by 0 bases and J by 3 bases, with 15 bases between the two germline ends. CDR3 in amino acids: CASSYSSPEKHYEQYF. In DNA form, the CDR3 reads TGTGCCAGCAGTTACTCGTCGCCTGAAAAACACTACGAGCAGTACTTC.

Many counts were recorded for this clonotype. V and J are TRBV30 and TRBJ1-2, with a possible D match to TRBD1 (6 bases). Trimming took 0 bases from V and 4 from J, leaving 12 bases between them. The CDR3 sequence is 14 residues long. Per germline, CDR1 GTSNPN and CDR2 SVGIG (reference sequence). Here the CDR3 reads CAWSVSGGAYGYTF. In nucleotides, the CDR3 is TGTGCCTGGAGTGTATCGGGGGGCGCCTATGGCTACACCTTC.

This clonotype has only a few counts. The chain carries TRBV30 and TRBJ1-3; a possible D gene is TRBD1 (5 bases). Germline V gene data show CDR1 as GTSNPN and CDR2 as SVGIG (reference sequence). There are 14 residues in the CDR3. Trimming removed 0 bases from V and 0 bases from J, with 6 bases in between. The CDR3 coding sequence is TGTGCCTGGAGTGTACAGGCCTCTGGAAACACCATATATTTT. Protein: CAWSVQASGNTIYF.

This clonotype was recorded many times. V gene TRBV19 combines with J gene TRBJ1-5; possibly TRBD1 for D (6 bases). The CDR3 has 17 amino acids. Trimming took 5 bases from V and 6 from J, leaving 23 bases between them. Per the germline V gene, CDR1 is LNHDA and CDR2 is SQIVND (reference sequence). The CDR3: CASSPLPGGVMPQPQHF. The CDR3 DNA is TGTGCCAGTAGTCCGCTACCTGGGGGCGTGATGCCTCAGCCCCAGCATTTT. Using reference TRBV19 and TRBJ1-5 for the parts outside the CDR3, the full variable domain is DGGITQSPKYLFRKEGQNVTLSCEQNLNHDAMYWYRQDPGQGLRLIYYSQIVNDFQKGDIAEGYSVSREKKESFPLTVTSAQKNPTAFYLCASSPLPGGVMPQPQHFGDGTRLSIL.

This clonotype was seen at least ten times. The chain uses TRBV29-1 and TRBJ1-2; TRBD1 might be the D (5 bases). CDR1 SQVTM and CDR2 ANQGSEA come from the germline V gene. V shed 6 bases and J shed 6 bases, with 20 bases lying between them. The CDR3 length is 14 residues. In nucleotides, the CDR3 is TGCAGCGTCGGCGGGAGACAGCCGTTTCATGGCTACACCTTC. This sequence encodes CSVGGRQPFHGYTF. The whole variable domain, remainder taken from reference TRBV29-1 and TRBJ1-2, is SAVISQKPSRDICQRGTSLTIQCQVDSQVTMMFWYRQQPGQSLTLIATANQGSEATYESGFVIDKFPISRPNLTFSTLTVSNMSPEDSSIYLCSVGGRQPFHGYTFGSGTRLTVV.

This clonotype was found many times. The chain combines TRBV20-1 with TRBJ1-5; a possible D gene is TRBD1 (5 bases). Germline V CDR1 and CDR2: DFQATT, SNEGSKA (reference sequence). This CDR3 region has 17 residues. V gave up 4 bases and J gave up 2 bases, with 21 bases separating them. The CDR3 protein is CSAIPGQGNVGNQPQHF. In nucleotides, the CDR3 is TGCAGTGCTATCCCGGGGCAGGGAAATGTGGGCAATCAGCCCCAGCATTTT.

The chain combines TRBV5-5 with TRBJ1-6; D unclear. V lost 3 bases and J lost 8, with 12 bases in between. Looked up from germline, CDR1 is SGHKS and CDR2 is YYEKEE (reference sequence). This CDR3 has 14 residues. The CDR3 reads CASSSKDWDSPLHF. CDR3 bases: TGTGCCAGCAGCTCCAAGGACTGGGATTCACCCCTCCACTTT.